This T cell receptor beta chain was sequenced for a study of T cells in Graves' hyperthyroidism and ophthalmopathy. Background on the study: Peripheral blood specimens were obtained at initial diagnosis, prior to any treatment. Whole-study results and caveats: In simple terms, a model built on 13 V-J features told ophthalmopathy apart from stable hyperthyroidism.

The table lists this clonotype with many counts. Its antigen is unidentified. The CDR3 has 15 residues. The V and J ends lost 6 bases and 5 bases, in that order; junction bases with no gene match: 10. Germline V gives CDR1 SGHTA, CDR2 FQGTGA. Those patients with uncontrolled infection, other autoimmune disease, pregnancy or lactation were excluded. What was amplified from RNA transcripts were TCR beta CDR3 regions. Carried out on the TCR CDR3, a first-round RT-PCR used the HTBI primer set. TCRdb re-derived calls from the multiplex PCR reads in MiXCR, one entry per CDR3 protein. The sample shows hundreds of thousands of distinct CDR3 sequences, 15% to 20% of them seen only once.

The TCR comes from a young woman with Graves' hyperthyroidism. Sample: blood. The rearrangement uses TRBV7-3 and TRBJ2-5, with 9 bases aligning to TRBD1. The CDR3 is CASSFMGQGQETQYF. DNA for the CDR3: TGTGCCAGCAGTTTCATGGGACAGGGACAGGAGACCCAGTACTTC.